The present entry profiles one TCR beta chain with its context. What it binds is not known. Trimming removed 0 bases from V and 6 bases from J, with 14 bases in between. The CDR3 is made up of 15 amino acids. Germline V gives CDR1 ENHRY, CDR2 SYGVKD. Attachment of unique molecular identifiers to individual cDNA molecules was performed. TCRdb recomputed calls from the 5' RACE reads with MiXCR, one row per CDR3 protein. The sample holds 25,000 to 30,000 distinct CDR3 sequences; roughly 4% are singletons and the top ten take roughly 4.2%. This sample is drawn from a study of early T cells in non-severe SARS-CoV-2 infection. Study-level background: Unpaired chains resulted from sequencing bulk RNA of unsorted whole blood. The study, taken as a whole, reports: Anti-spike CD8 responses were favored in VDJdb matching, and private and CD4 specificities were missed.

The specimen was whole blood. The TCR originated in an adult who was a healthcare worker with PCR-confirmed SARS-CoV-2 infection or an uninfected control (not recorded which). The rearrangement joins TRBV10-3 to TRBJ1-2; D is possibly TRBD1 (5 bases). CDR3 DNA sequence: TGTGCCATCAGTGAGTCAATGCAGAGGGGCCATGGCTACACCTTC. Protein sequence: CAISESMQRGHGYTF.